These 27 T cell receptor beta chains share one sample of origin, sequenced in a study of post-analysis software for immune sequencing data. Study-level results: There were five TRBV segments more frequent in patients than controls, and TRBV5-6, TRBV5-1 and TRBV20-1 were among them.

Which antigens these TCRs recognize remains unknown. The TCR beta cDNA libraries carried unique molecular identifiers. TCRdb itself ran the PCR reads through MiXCR, one entry per CDR3 protein. The sample carries hundreds of thousands of distinct CDR3 sequences, roughly 27% recorded once. The source material was blood. These receptors were collected from a girl aged 5-17 years with multiple sclerosis.

The chain combines TRBV12-3 or TRBV12-4 with TRBJ1-2; D is possibly TRBD1 (5 bases). This CDR3 region has 13 residues. V was shortened by 6 bases and J by 4 bases, with 12 bases between the two germline ends. CDR3 region: CASSRAGSYGYTF. CDR3 bases: TGTGCCAGCAGCCGCGCAGGGTCCTATGGCTACACCTTC.

The V and J genes are TRBV28 and TRBJ1-2; D is perhaps TRBD1 (5 bases). The CDR3 has 13 residues. Germline CDR1 is MDHEN and CDR2 is SYDVKM. Trimming left V 10 bases short and J 0 bases short, with 12 bases between. The CDR3 region is CATLGVANYGYTF. The CDR3 region has the DNA TGTGCCACCTTAGGGGTGGCTAACTATGGCTACACCTTC.

This clonotype has a handful of counts. The chain is built from TRBV12-3 or TRBV12-4 and TRBJ1-2, with D tentatively TRBD1 (5 bases). This CDR3 is 14 amino acids long. Deletions cut 8 bases from V and 3 bases from J, with 16 bases between. The CDR3 DNA is TGTGCCAGCCGGATGACAGCAACATACTATGGCTACACCTTC. This sequence encodes CASRMTATYYGYTF.

The CDR3 protein is CASSQRRSLAGLGGSMVGEQFF. In DNA, the CDR3 is TGTGCCAGCAGCCAGCGCCGTTCACTAGCGGGACTCGGCGGCTCCATGGTCGGTGAGCAGTTCTTC. The genes are TRBV3-1 and TRBJ2-1, with 10 bases identical to TRBD2. The CDR3 consists of 22 residues. Trimming cost V 3 bases and J 9 bases; bases outside gene matches: 29. The germline CDR1 and CDR2 sequences are LGHDT and YNNKEL (reference sequence).

The chain employs TRBV29-1 and TRBJ2-3; TRBD2 aligns across 14 bases. This CDR3 region has 16 residues. Germline CDR1 SQVTM, CDR2 ANQGSEA. The V segment lost 6 bases and the J segment 9 bases; nucleotides outside the gene matches: 14. The CDR3 loop is CSVGTSGRGRVGTQYF. The CDR3 DNA reads TGCAGCGTGGGGACTAGCGGGAGAGGACGTGTCGGAACGCAGTATTTT.

This clonotype has more than one count but fewer than ten. The chain combines TRBV29-1 with TRBJ2-3; D call uncertain. The CDR3 has 13 residues. V lost 4 bases, J lost 4 bases, and 12 bases lay in between. Germline CDR1 reads SQVTM; CDR2 reads ANQGSEA. The CDR3 region has the DNA TGCAGCGTTGCTTTTGTGGCTTCAGATACGCAGTATTTT. Protein sequence: CSVAFVASDTQYF.

This clonotype appeared a few times. This chain links TRBV6-2 or TRBV6-3 with TRBJ1-5, with D possibly being TRBD1 (6 bases). This CDR3 has 14 amino acids. Trimming removed 5 bases from V and 6 bases from J, with 14 bases in between. Germline V gene sequence: CDR1 MNHEY, CDR2 SVGEGT. The CDR3 sequence is CASSNNRDGQPQHF. The DNA for the CDR3 is TGTGCCAGCAGTAACAACAGGGACGGTCAGCCCCAGCATTTT.

As concerns this clonotype: At one end, the junction sequence differs from germline, possibly due to a read error. The genes are TRBV10-2 and TRBJ2-3; D remains unclear. This CDR3 is built from 17 residues. CDR1 and CDR2 from the germline V gene are WSHSY and SAAADI. The CDR3 sequence is CAGSEYSSTSSTDTQYF. The CDR3 DNA reads as TGCGCCGGCAGTGAGTACAGCTCGACCTCTAGCACAGATACGCAGTATTTT.

This clonotype was seen only a few times. This chain joins TRBV20-1 and TRBJ2-5; 9 nucleotides agree with TRBD1. The J call may be faulty, since TRBJ2-7 better matches the DNA end. Germline CDR1 DFQATT, CDR2 SNEGSKA (reference sequence). This CDR3 is built from 15 residues. The CDR3 sequence is CSAREPRDRVYEQYF. The CDR3 DNA reads TGCAGTGCTAGAGAGCCGCGGGACAGGGTATACGAGCAGTACTTC.

V is TRBV5-5 and J is TRBJ1-5, with D perhaps matching TRBD1 (5 bases). The germline gives CDR1 SGHKS, CDR2 YYEKEE (reference sequence). The CDR3 runs to 15 residues. Between the trimmed V and J ends, which lost 6 bases and 1 base, there was a span of 14 bases. The CDR3 protein is CASTMGGGSNQPQHF. The CDR3 DNA sequence: TGTGCCAGCACTATGGGGGGTGGAAGCAATCAGCCCCAGCATTTT.

This clonotype was recorded a few times. The chain joins TRBV24-1 to TRBJ2-5; D is uncertain. Per the germline V gene, CDR1 is KGHDR and CDR2 is SFDVKD. V lost 5 bases to trimming and J lost 5 bases, with 14 bases between them. This CDR3 comprises 14 residues. CDR3 residues: CATSVRGPPETQYF. The DNA of the CDR3 is TGTGCCACCAGTGTTCGAGGACCGCCGGAGACCCAGTACTTC.

This clonotype was picked up a small number of times. The chain joins TRBV7-9 to TRBJ2-5; the D gene is possibly TRBD2 (6 bases). The V end was cut by 4 bases, the J end by 5 bases, with 14 bases between. CDR3 length: 14 residues. Germline V gene data show CDR1 as SEHNR and CDR2 as FQNEAQ (reference sequence). The CDR3 DNA sequence: TGTGCCAGCAGCTCAAGGGGACTTACCGAGACCCAGTACTTC. Its protein product is CASSSRGLTETQYF. Filled out from reference TRBV7-9 and TRBJ2-5, the complete variable domain reads DTGVSQNPRHKITKRGQNVTFRCDPISEHNRLYWYRQTLGQGPEFLTYFQNEAQLEKSRLLSDRFSAERPKGSFSTLEIQRTEQGDSAMYLCASSSRGLTETQYFGPGTRLLVL.

With regard to this clonotype: Since a much larger clone is just one base distant, this may be a read error. The V gene is TRBV7-2, the J gene TRBJ2-3, with D maybe TRBD1 (6 bases). The germline gives CDR1 SGHTA, CDR2 FQGNSA. This CDR3 has 12 residues. The germline V and J ends were trimmed by 6 bases and 5 bases, with 9 bases remaining between them. The chain's CDR3 is CASRDSVDTQYF. Written as DNA, the CDR3 is TGTGCCAGCAGGGACAGTGTAGATACGCAGTATTTT.

The chain recombines TRBV29-1 with TRBJ2-1, with TRBD1 matching 10 bases. The V gene's germline CDR1 is SQVTM and CDR2 ANQGSEA. Trimming cost V 7 bases and J 10 bases; bases outside gene matches: 10. The CDR3 spans 13 residues. The chain's CDR3 is CSAGTGVVYEQFF. CDR3 sequence (DNA): TGCAGCGCCGGGACAGGGGTCGTTTACGAGCAGTTCTTC.

A few counts support this clonotype. This chain joins TRBV6-5 and TRBJ2-2; D is ambiguous. Germline V gene sequence: CDR1 MNHEY, CDR2 SVGAGI. The CDR3 loop spans 12 amino acids. Trimming pared 0 bases from V and 8 bases from J, leaving 4 bases between. The CDR3 nucleotides read TGTGCCAGCAGTTACTCGGATGGGGAGCTGTTTTTT. It specifies CASSYSDGELFF.

This clonotype has more than one count but fewer than ten. For the CDR3, the DNA is TGCAGCGTTGCAAGCGGGACTGTCTCGGGGGGCTACACCTTC. It translates to CSVASGTVSGGYTF. The chain combines TRBV29-1 with TRBJ1-2; D is possibly TRBD1 (5 bases). V lost 4 bases and J lost 8, with 20 bases in between. The CDR3 length is 14 residues. Germline assignment: CDR1 SQVTM and CDR2 ANQGSEA.

At least ten counts were recorded for this clonotype. The chain joins TRBV20-1 to TRBJ2-5, with a weak D call TRBD2 (5 bases). Germline V gives CDR1 DFQATT, CDR2 SNEGSKA (reference sequence). This CDR3 is 12 amino acids long. The V end lost 3 bases, the J end lost 2 bases, and 7 bases lay between the germline ends. The chain's CDR3 is CSARRGQETQYF. The CDR3 DNA follows: TGCAGTGCTAGGAGAGGGCAAGAGACCCAGTACTTC.

This clonotype was seen more than once but under ten times. The chain has TRBV15 and TRBJ2-7; 7 bases are shared with TRBD1. V lost 0 bases, J lost 6 bases, and 2 bases stayed unmatched. The CDR3 consists of 13 residues. Germline loops: CDR1 LNHNV, CDR2 YYDKDF (reference sequence). For the CDR3, the DNA is TGTGCCACCAGCAGAGAGTCAGGGGGCGAGCAGTACTTC. Amino acids: CATSRESGGEQYF.

V gene TRBV10-3 combines with J gene TRBJ2-1; TRBD1 aligns across 8 bases. The CDR3 runs to 16 residues. From germline, CDR1 is ENHRY and CDR2 SYGVKD. Losses at the gene ends were 7 bases for V and 4 bases for J; bases not matched to a gene: 12. CDR3 nucleotide sequence: TGTGCCATCAAGGACAGGGAGGAAGGAACTTACAATGAGCAGTTCTTC. Its translation is CAIKDREEGTYNEQFF.

The chain combines TRBV28 with TRBJ2-7, with D possibly TRBD1 on 6 matching bases. The germline CDR1 and CDR2 sequences are MDHEN and SYDVKM. The CDR3 contains 12 residues. The V end lost 8 bases, the J end lost 2 bases, and 10 bases lay between the germline ends. In DNA form, the CDR3 reads TGTGCCAGCGTCAGGGACACCTACGAGCAGTACTTC. As protein: CASVRDTYEQYF.

This clonotype was recorded many times. This chain connects TRBV6-5 to TRBJ2-3, with a tentative D call TRBD2 (5 bases). This CDR3 has 15 residues. V was clipped by 6 bases and J by 6 bases, with 19 bases between them. Germline V gene data show CDR1 as MNHEY and CDR2 as SVGAGI. The CDR3 nucleotides are TGTGCCAGCAGCCATGGACCCTTTCGAGGGGATACGCAGTATTTT. Amino acids: CASSHGPFRGDTQYF.

The chain has TRBV3-1 and TRBJ2-4, with 11 bases lining up with TRBD2. Per the germline V gene, CDR1 is LGHDT and CDR2 is YNNKEL (reference sequence). The ends lost 6 bases at V and 3 bases at J; junction bases unmatched: 13. This CDR3 region has 18 residues. CDR3 region: CASSFTSGRSAGKNIQYF. The CDR3, as DNA: TGTGCCAGCAGTTTCACTAGCGGGAGATCCGCGGGCAAAAACATTCAGTACTTC.

The chain combines TRBV5-6 with TRBJ2-1; D may match TRBD1 or TRBD2 (5 bases each). Germline lookup yields CDR1 SGHDT and CDR2 YYEEEE. V shed 3 bases and J shed 2 bases, with 6 bases lying between them. This CDR3 is built from 13 residues. CDR3 protein: CASSWDPYNEQFF. The CDR3 nucleotides read TGTGCCAGCAGCTGGGACCCCTACAATGAGCAGTTCTTC.

This clonotype has just a few counts. V gene TRBV28 combines with J gene TRBJ1-2; the D gene is possibly TRBD1 (6 bases). CDR3 size: 14 residues. Germline values: CDR1 MDHEN, CDR2 SYDVKM. V lost 6 bases, J lost 3 bases, and 14 bases lay in between. This CDR3 reads CASRTGTRHYGYTF. As DNA, the CDR3 is TGTGCCAGCAGAACCGGGACAAGACACTATGGCTACACCTTC.

The chain joins TRBV20-1 to TRBJ2-1, with 9 nucleotides matching TRBD2. The CDR3 is made up of 13 amino acids. V dropped 4 bases and J dropped 11; count of bases not matched to a gene: 9. The germline V gene has CDR1 DFQATT and CDR2 SNEGSKA (reference sequence). CDR3 residues: CSATQVAGGQQFF. CDR3 DNA sequence: TGCAGTGCTACCCAGGTCGCGGGGGGGCAGCAGTTCTTC.

This chain connects TRBV5-1 to TRBJ2-7, with D perhaps TRBD1 or TRBD2 (5 bases each). Germline V lookup: CDR1 SGHRS, CDR2 YFSETQ. The ends were cut back, 0 bases at V and 0 bases at J, with 13 bases in the middle. There are 16 residues in the CDR3. The CDR3 DNA follows: TGCGCCAGCAGCTTGGCCGGGACCCGGAGCTCCTACGAGCAGTACTTC. Translated: CASSLAGTRSSYEQYF. Complete variable domain (other parts from reference TRBV5-1 and TRBJ2-7): KAGVTQTPRYLIKTRGQQVTLSCSPISGHRSVSWYQQTPGQGLQFLFEYFSETQRNKGNFPGRFSGRQFSNSRSEMNVSTLELGDSALYLCASSLAGTRSSYEQYFGPGTRLTVT.

This clonotype was observed a handful of times. The chain is built from TRBV21-1 and TRBJ2-3; the table names TRBD1, a call not compared with the DNA. TRBV21-1 is designated a pseudogene. This CDR3 contains 15 residues. This chain's CDR3 is CASSKDRGLADTQYF. The CDR3 coding sequence is TGTGCCAGCAGCAAGGACAGGGGGCTGGCAGATACGCAGTATTTT.